These T cell receptor beta chains were read from a single sample in a study of T cell repertoires in cytomegalovirus infection. From the reads, TCRdb called clonotypes with MiXCR, one entry per CDR3 protein. Of some 180,000 distinct CDR3 sequences in the sample, about 17% were seen once. Input material: CD8+ T cells from PBMCs. The source is a human donor in good health (CMV status not recorded). Some clones in this sample may be carry-over from other donors' samples. CDR3s include the opening cysteine and the closing phenylalanine or tryptophan. D genes are given only for firm matches. Clone size appears in some rows only: once, few, many, or a class for an expanded clone.

>NA|TRBJ1-1|TRBD1|TRBV19
CASSPQGAGTEAFF
TGTGCCAGTAGTCCCCAGGGGGCGGGCACTGAAGCTTTCTTT
>NA|TRBJ2-7|NA|TRBV6-1
CASSRGLEQYF
TGTGCCAGCAGTCGGGGTCTCGAGCAGTACTTC
>NA|TRBJ2-7|TRBD1|TRBV6-2/TRBV6-3
CASSWDRDYEQYF
TGTGCCAGCAGTTGGGACAGGGATTACGAGCAGTACTTC
>NA|TRBJ2-5|TRBD1|TRBV5-1
CASSLKTGKETQYF
TGCGCCAGCAGCTTGAAGACAGGGAAGGAGACCCAGTACTTC
>NA|TRBJ1-2|TRBD1|TRBV7-9
CASSPPKSGQILYGYTF
TGTGCCAGCAGCCCCCCCAAGTCGGGACAGATATTGTATGGCTACACCTTC
>few|TRBJ2-1|NA|TRBV7-3
CASSLYNPKGMRSGEQFF
TGTGCCAGCAGCTTATATAACCCAAAGGGGATGAGATCGGGTGAGCAGTTCTTC
>few|TRBJ2-1|TRBD2|TRBV7-8
CASSFVLAGVYNEQFF
TGTGCCAGCAGCTTCGTGTTAGCGGGGGTCTACAATGAGCAGTTCTTC
>few|TRBJ2-7|NA|TRBV10-3
CAILGRDEQYF
TGTGCCATCTTGGGGAGAGACGAGCAGTACTTC
>NA|TRBJ2-1|TRBD2|TRBV6-4
CASSEAAGGLDEQFF
TGTGCCAGCAGTGAAGCGGCGGGGGGGCTCGATGAGCAGTTCTTC
>few|TRBJ1-5|TRBD1|TRBV2
CASSETIGQGKKYQPQHF
TGTGCCAGCAGTGAAACTATCGGACAGGGAAAAAAATATCAGCCCCAGCATTTT